This TCR beta chain was identified in a study of control samples from healthy donors and cancer patients. This CDR3 contains 15 residues. CDR1 and CDR2 from the germline V gene are LNHDA and SQIVND (reference sequence). Trimming shortened V by 7 bases and J by 3 bases, and 18 bases separated the two germline ends. Libraries were prepared by immunoSEQ multiplex PCR; TCRdb keeps only in-frame clonotypes and omits some of them. The sample lists approximately 94,000 clones, about 90% occurring once. Sequenced sample: blood. This sequence was found in a woman aged 45-65 years in good health. The chain is built from TRBV19 and TRBJ1-1; TRBD1 is a possible D gene (6 bases). CDR3 in DNA: TGTGCCAGTATAGTAACAGGGCGGAGGTACACTGAAGCTTTCTTT. Translating gives CASIVTGRRYTEAFF.